This T cell receptor beta chain is from a study of blood T cell repertoires in COVID-19. Source study methods: Nucleated cell counts were estimated from reference gene primer amplification. Profiling relied on immunoSEQ multiplex PCR, and the TCRdb table lists in-frame clones only, not all of them. That table gives V, J and clone size, and the DNA gave D and trimming. The sample holds roughly 300,000 clones, roughly 85% seen once. V trimming: 7 bases; J trimming: 8 bases; junction bases outside the gene matches: 7. The germline V gene has CDR1 MNHEY and CDR2 SVGAGI. The CDR3 totals 15 residues. The chain has TRBV6-5 and TRBJ2-1; the match to TRBD2 covers 14 bases. The sequenced material came from peripheral blood. The source is a human donor in a cohort sampled during active COVID-19. The CDR3 here is CASNRLAGGRDEQFF. The DNA for the CDR3 is TGTGCCAGCAACCGACTAGCGGGGGGGCGGGATGAGCAGTTCTTC.